The clone carrying this TCR delta chain turned up a few times. Its antigen is unidentified. The protein TCRdb gives is from a much larger clone and does not agree with this DNA's translation at residue 8, likely a read error; the protein shown here comes from the DNA. TCRdb ran CATT on the multiplex PCR reads. The sample has roughly 48,000 delta-chain clones; around 1.6% are singletons. This record belongs to a study of γδ T cells in repeated Plasmodium falciparum infection. Across the whole study: The natural-infection arm compared Malian children under seasonal malaria with matched Australian children. Donors had four controlled P. falciparum NF54 infections over roughly 640 days. Study results and caveats: Waves of new clonotype selection appeared after repeated controlled infections in Vdelta2-negative, largely Vdelta1+, gammadelta T cells. The Malian cohort came from a small rural village of predominantly one ethnic group.

Bulk repertoires came from Vgamma9/Vdelta2+ or Vdelta2-negative gammadelta T cells flow-sorted from PBMC. Per germline, CDR1 TSESDYY and CDR2 QEAYKQQN. J was trimmed by 0 bases and V by 10 bases; bases with no gene match: 14. The CDR3 has 16 amino acids. This receptor was taken from a pool of human donors (malaria-infected and uninfected, not separated). Input material: gamma-delta T cells from blood. The chain has TRAV38-2/DV8 and TRDJ1; 8 nucleotides align to TRDD3. Here the J gene came from matching the DNA to germline, since TCRdb omits it. The CDR3 region is CAPGFGGCPYTDKLIF. The DNA of the CDR3 is TGTGCTCCCGGATTTGGGGGATGTCCGTACACCGATAAACTCATCTTT.